A single sample gave rise to the 31 T cell receptor beta chains below, sequenced in a study of blood T cell repertoires in COVID-19. Here immunoSEQ multiplex PCR was the method, and the copy in TCRdb shows in-frame clones only, minus some. Counted here are about 190,000 clones, over 75% occurring once; the ten biggest clones make up approximately 2.9%. Sequencing used peripheral blood. These receptors came from a woman of 80 years or more with active or convalescent COVID-19.

This chain links TRBV5-1 with TRBJ2-7; TRBD1 might be the D (6 bases). Germline V gene lookup returns CDR1 SGHRS and CDR2 YFSETQ. Trimming removed 3 bases from V and 3 bases from J, with 16 bases in between. This CDR3 contains 15 residues. CDR3 in amino acids: CASSYNTGSLYEQYF. Written as DNA, the CDR3 is TGCGCCAGCAGCTACAACACAGGGTCGCTCTACGAGCAGTACTTC.

The chain combines TRBV30 with TRBJ1-1, with unresolved D. This CDR3 has 14 amino acids. CDR1 is GTSNPN and CDR2 is SVGIG in the germline V gene (reference sequence). The V end was cut by 2 bases, the J end by 1 base, with 11 bases between. The DNA for the CDR3 is TGTGCCTGGAGTTTTTGGCAGTCGAACACTGAAGCTTTCTTT. The encoded protein is CAWSFWQSNTEAFF.

This clone was found a few times. The V gene is TRBV6-2 or TRBV6-3, the J gene TRBJ1-1; D not resolved. CDR3 length: 12 amino acids. In germline, CDR1 is MNHEY, CDR2 SVGEGT. Trimming shortened V by 2 bases and J by 5 bases, and 6 bases separated the two germline ends. The CDR3 sequence is CASSYEGTEAFF. CDR3 nucleotides: TGTGCCAGCAGTTACGAGGGAACTGAAGCTTTCTTT.

The CDR3 is CASTRGGGASEQFF. In DNA form, the CDR3 reads TGTGCCAGCACGCGTGGCGGGGGGGCCTCAGAGCAGTTCTTC. This chain joins TRBV7-9 and TRBJ2-1, with 9 positions matching TRBD2. V lost 7 bases and J lost 10; bases outside the gene matches: 11. Germline-derived CDR1 and CDR2 are SEHNR and FQNEAQ (reference sequence). This CDR3 has 14 amino acids.

This clone has only a few counts. This chain uses TRBV7-9 with TRBJ2-7, with 10 bases identical to TRBD1. The CDR3 runs to 14 residues. The germline V gene encodes CDR1 SEHNR and CDR2 FQNEAQ (reference sequence). V shed 10 bases and J 3 bases; nucleotides not matched to a gene: 9. Written as DNA, the CDR3 is TGTGCCACGACACGGGACAGGGGCATCTACGAGCAGTACTTC. Its protein is CATTRDRGIYEQYF.

The chain recombines TRBV5-6 with TRBJ1-3; D gene unclear. The CDR3 totals 16 residues. V lost 0 bases and J 1 base, leaving 11 bases between the germline ends. Germline CDR1 reads SGHDT; CDR2 reads YYEEEE. The CDR3 coding sequence is TGTGCCAGCAGCTTGGCCCCTAAGCGGTCTGGAAACACCATATATTTT. Translated: CASSLAPKRSGNTIYF.

V usage is TRBV6-2 or TRBV6-3 and J usage is TRBJ2-7; D is undetermined. Germline CDR1 is MNHEY and CDR2 is SVGEGT. V was pared by 0 bases and J by 2 bases, with 11 bases between. The CDR3 contains 15 residues. The CDR3 region is CASSYSVNNPYEQYF. CDR3 sequence (DNA): TGTGCCAGCAGTTACTCGGTAAACAACCCCTACGAGCAGTACTTC.

The CDR3 region has the DNA TGTGCCAGCAGCCGGCGCCAACTAGGGAGATACACAGATACGCAGTATTTT. It translates to CASSRRQLGRYTDTQYF. This chain uses TRBV12-1 with TRBJ2-3; TRBD2, the table's D call, lacks a check against the DNA. TRBV12-1 is reported as a pseudogene. The CDR3 runs to 17 residues.

This sequence joins TRBV19 and TRBJ1-2; 9 nucleotides align to TRBD1. In germline, CDR1 is LNHDA, CDR2 SQIVND (reference sequence). The CDR3 has 15 residues. V was pared by 7 bases and J by 5 bases, with 11 bases of the junction left unmatched. The CDR3 DNA sequence: TGTGCCAGTACCAGGACAGGGGCGATTCTTTATGGCTACACCTTC. Encoded protein: CASTRTGAILYGYTF.

The genes are TRBV5-6 and TRBJ1-2; tentatively, D is TRBD1 (5 bases). The CDR3 extends over 17 amino acids. Germline V gene lookup returns CDR1 SGHDT and CDR2 YYEEEE. Between the trimmed V and J ends, which lost 4 bases and 5 bases, there was a span of 24 bases. The CDR3 nucleotides are TGTGCCAGCAGCCCGGAAGTCACAGGAAGCGCCAGATATGGCTACACCTTC. It translates to CASSPEVTGSARYGYTF.

The chain is built from TRBV6-5 and TRBJ2-3, with 9 nucleotides matching TRBD2. The germline V gene has CDR1 MNHEY and CDR2 SVGAGI. V gave up 6 bases and J gave up 2 bases; unmatched junction bases: 6. The CDR3 has 15 residues. In nucleotides, the CDR3 is TGTGCCAGCAGGATTAGCGGGGGTAACACAGATACGCAGTATTTT. It codes for CASRISGGNTDTQYF.

This chain uses TRBV27 with TRBJ2-3; TRBD1 aligns across 7 bases. The germline V gene has CDR1 MNHEY and CDR2 SMNVEV (reference sequence). The CDR3 extends over 16 amino acids. The V and J ends lost 5 bases and 4 bases, in that order; junction bases with no gene match: 12. CDR3: CASSALQQGLADTQYF. The CDR3 DNA is TGTGCCAGCAGTGCCCTCCAACAGGGGTTGGCAGATACGCAGTATTTT.

The chain is built from TRBV5-8 and TRBJ1-2; TRBD1 matches 8 bases. Trimming cost V 4 bases and J 4 bases; bases outside gene matches: 6. The CDR3 length is 14 residues. CDR1 SGHTS and CDR2 YDEGEE come from the germline V gene. The CDR3 nucleotides are TGTGCCAGCAGCCAGAGGACAGGGATCTATGGCTACACCTTC. This encodes CASSQRTGIYGYTF.

This chain links TRBV6-2 or TRBV6-3 with TRBJ2-3; 11 bases are a match to TRBD1. This CDR3 has 15 residues. The V segment lost 6 bases and the J segment 5 bases; nucleotides outside the gene matches: 7. Germline CDR1 reads MNHEY; CDR2 reads SVGEGT. CDR3 nucleotide sequence: TGTGCCAGCAGCCCGGACAGGGGGCCGAGAGATACGCAGTATTTT. It is translated as CASSPDRGPRDTQYF.

The chain joins TRBV12-2 to TRBJ1-5. TRBV12-2 is tagged as a pseudogene. There are 14 residues in the CDR3. The CDR3 DNA sequence: TGTGCAAGTCGCTTAGAGAGCAGCGAAGGGCCCCAGCATTTT. As protein: CASRLESSEGPQHF.

This sequence joins TRBV19 and TRBJ1-6; TRBD1 aligns across 9 bases. With V trimmed by 3 bases and J by 8 bases, 2 bases remained unmatched. The CDR3 length is 14 residues. Per the germline V gene, CDR1 is LNHDA and CDR2 is SQIVND (reference sequence). The CDR3 sequence: CASSIRQGDSPLHF. CDR3 coding DNA: TGTGCCAGTAGTATTCGACAGGGGGATTCACCCCTCCACTTT.

There are a few counts of this clone. V gene TRBV5-4 combines with J gene TRBJ2-1; weak D call: TRBD2 (7 bases). Germline V CDR1 and CDR2: SGHNT, YYREEE (reference sequence). Trimming pared 0 bases from V and 8 bases from J, leaving 15 bases between. This CDR3 has 15 residues. The CDR3 DNA is TGTGCCAGCAGCTTGGCAACGGGGGGCCCACATGAGCAGTTCTTC. As protein: CASSLATGGPHEQFF.

This clone was counted between two and nine times. The chain is built from TRBV7-2 and TRBJ2-1; 7 bases fit TRBD1. Germline V gives CDR1 SGHTA, CDR2 FQGNSA. V shed 6 bases, J shed 3 bases, and the junction held 8 bases outside the gene matches. The length of the CDR3 is 15 residues. The CDR3 protein is CASRLTGTDYNEQFF. The CDR3, as DNA: TGTGCCAGCAGATTGACCGGGACAGACTACAATGAGCAGTTCTTC.

On this clone: The germline gene is not matched at one end of the junction; a read error may be the cause. The chain couples TRBV2 to TRBJ2-7; D is ambiguous. Germline V gives CDR1 SNHLY, CDR2 FYNNEI. The length of the CDR3 is 10 residues. The CDR3 DNA reads TGTGCCAGCAAGAGAAACAGAAAAGTATTC. Translation: CASKRNRKVF.

The chain joins TRBV7-6 to TRBJ2-2; TRBD1 matches 12 bases. There are 16 residues in the CDR3. After removal of 5 bases from V and 5 bases from J, the junction contained 6 bases not matched to a gene. CDR1 SGHVS and CDR2 FNYEAQ come from the germline V gene. CDR3 in amino acids: CASSPWGQGATGELFF. CDR3 DNA sequence: TGTGCCAGCAGCCCCTGGGGACAGGGGGCAACCGGGGAGCTGTTTTTT.

The gene calls are TRBV29-1 and TRBJ2-3; a possible D gene is TRBD2 (6 bases). Deletions cut 0 bases from V and 6 bases from J, with 16 bases between. The length of the CDR3 is 15 residues. CDR1 and CDR2 from the germline V gene are SQVTM and ANQGSEA. The CDR3 DNA reads as TGCAGCGTTGAAGACCCCGGGACGGGGAGGGATACGCAGTATTTT. Residues: CSVEDPGTGRDTQYF.

This clone was found a few times. The chain employs TRBV6-5 and TRBJ1-2; 9 bases fit TRBD1. Germline V gene data show CDR1 as MNHEY and CDR2 as SVGAGI. J gave up 2 bases and V 0 bases, and 1 base lay outside the gene matches. This CDR3 comprises 15 residues. This CDR3 reads CASSYSGTGNYGYTF. The CDR3 DNA reads as TGTGCCAGCAGTTACTCCGGGACAGGGAACTATGGCTACACCTTC.

This chain connects TRBV9 to TRBJ2-1; D remains unclear. Germline loops: CDR1 SGDLS, CDR2 YYNGEE. V was pared by 0 bases and J by 10 bases, with 17 bases between. CDR3 length: 15 residues. CDR3 sequence reads: CASSVAAGRIGEQFF. The CDR3 region has the DNA TGTGCCAGCAGCGTAGCGGCAGGCCGAATCGGCGAGCAGTTCTTC.

This clone occurred a few times. The chain is built from TRBV19 and TRBJ2-7, with TRBD1 matching 9 bases. The germline V gene has CDR1 LNHDA and CDR2 SQIVND (reference sequence). Trimming cost V 9 bases and J 4 bases; bases outside gene matches: 7. The CDR3 length is 13 residues. The CDR3 is CASRDRVKYEQYF. The CDR3 coding sequence is TGTGCCAGCCGGGACAGGGTTAAGTACGAGCAGTACTTC.

As to this clone: At the DNA level, this CDR3 is encoded by other sequences in the same sample as well. V and J are TRBV18 and TRBJ1-1; perhaps TRBD1 as D (5 bases). In germline, CDR1 is KGHSH, CDR2 LQKENI. This CDR3 has 13 residues. The germline V and J ends were trimmed by 0 bases and 4 bases, with 6 bases remaining between them. As DNA, the CDR3 is TGTGCCAGCTCACCACCGGGGGGCACTGAAGCTTTCTTT. It specifies CASSPPGGTEAFF.

This clone was counted once. The chain links TRBV2 to TRBJ2-2, with TRBD2 identical over 10 bases. Trimming cost V 10 bases and J 3 bases; bases outside gene matches: 14. The CDR3 sequence is 17 residues long. The V gene's germline CDR1 is SNHLY and CDR2 FYNNEI. CDR3 DNA sequence: TGTGCCACCCCAGCGGGGGGGCTAGGGTCGTACACCGGGGAGCTGTTTTTT. Residues: CATPAGGLGSYTGELFF.

The CDR3 loop is CASSQGLGGGYTF. The CDR3, as DNA: TGCGCCAGCAGCCAAGGATTAGGGGGTGGCTACACCTTC. V and J are TRBV4-3 and TRBJ1-2, with TRBD1 as a possible D gene (6 bases). The CDR3 contains 13 residues. Germline assignment: CDR1 LGHNA and CDR2 YSLEER. V lost 1 base to trimming and J lost 7 bases, with 10 bases between them.

V gene TRBV5-1 combines with J gene TRBJ2-7, with 9 bases identical to TRBD1. In germline, CDR1 is SGHRS, CDR2 YFSETQ. Trimming took 2 bases from V and 1 from J; bases not matched to a gene: 4. CDR3 size: 15 residues. CDR3 amino acids: CASSFTGTGSYEQYF. For the CDR3, the DNA is TGCGCCAGCAGCTTCACTGGGACAGGGTCCTACGAGCAGTACTTC.

The V call is TRBV28, the J call TRBJ1-2; 8 positions agree with TRBD1. V lost 10 bases to trimming and J lost 4 bases; unmatched junction nucleotides: 8. The CDR3 runs 13 residues. Germline CDR1 is MDHEN and CDR2 is SYDVKM. In nucleotides, the CDR3 is TGTGCCACCGAAGACAGGGGAACCTATGGCTACACCTTC. This encodes CATEDRGTYGYTF.

V gene TRBV19 combines with J gene TRBJ2-1; 8 bases match TRBD2. The CDR3 consists of 16 residues. Germline trimming cut 6 bases from V and 7 bases from J; bases unmatched to any gene: 14. CDR1 and CDR2 (germline): LNHDA, SQIVND (reference sequence). CDR3 protein: CASSRTGGVGQNEQFF. The CDR3 DNA sequence: TGTGCCAGTAGCCGCACGGGAGGGGTTGGACAAAATGAGCAGTTCTTC. Combining the CDR3 with reference TRBV19 and TRBJ2-1 gives the whole variable domain DGGITQSPKYLFRKEGQNVTLSCEQNLNHDAMYWYRQDPGQGLRLIYYSQIVNDFQKGDIAEGYSVSREKKESFPLTVTSAQKNPTAFYLCASSRTGGVGQNEQFFGPGTRLTVL.

The chain couples TRBV27 to TRBJ2-7, with 12 bases matching TRBD1. V trimming: 2 bases; J trimming: 6 bases; junction bases outside the gene matches: 2. This CDR3 comprises 14 residues. In germline, CDR1 is MNHEY, CDR2 SMNVEV (reference sequence). The CDR3 DNA is TGTGCCAGCAGTTTAGGGACAGGGGGCGCCGAGCAGTACTTC. Translating it yields CASSLGTGGAEQYF.